This entry is about one T cell receptor (beta chain). The data are from a study of blood T cell repertoires in COVID-19. As for the study in general: Material from acute and convalescent COVID-19 was sourced from the United States, Italy and Spain. PBMCs, B-cell-depleted T cells, or T cells provided the cDNA or gDNA that made up the material.

In the original processing: By means of reference gene primer amplification, nucleated cell counts were estimated. Using immunoSEQ multiplex PCR, the repertoire was profiled, and TCRdb retains in-frame clones only, with some absent. V, J and clone size were drawn from that table, and D and trimming were deduced from the DNA. The data contain about 41,000 clones, roughly 85% of them singletons. Sequencing used peripheral blood. This sequence originates from a man in his 60s with acute or convalescent COVID-19.

The CDR3 nucleotides are TGTGCTAGTGGTTTGGAACGGGGTTCCTACGAGCAGTACTTC. It encodes CASGLERGSYEQYF. The J gene is TRBJ2-7, the V gene TRBV12-5, with D maybe TRBD2 (5 bases). The V and J ends lost 1 base and 1 base respectively, with 8 bases between them. This CDR3 contains 14 residues. The germline gives CDR1 LGHNT, CDR2 FRNRAP.